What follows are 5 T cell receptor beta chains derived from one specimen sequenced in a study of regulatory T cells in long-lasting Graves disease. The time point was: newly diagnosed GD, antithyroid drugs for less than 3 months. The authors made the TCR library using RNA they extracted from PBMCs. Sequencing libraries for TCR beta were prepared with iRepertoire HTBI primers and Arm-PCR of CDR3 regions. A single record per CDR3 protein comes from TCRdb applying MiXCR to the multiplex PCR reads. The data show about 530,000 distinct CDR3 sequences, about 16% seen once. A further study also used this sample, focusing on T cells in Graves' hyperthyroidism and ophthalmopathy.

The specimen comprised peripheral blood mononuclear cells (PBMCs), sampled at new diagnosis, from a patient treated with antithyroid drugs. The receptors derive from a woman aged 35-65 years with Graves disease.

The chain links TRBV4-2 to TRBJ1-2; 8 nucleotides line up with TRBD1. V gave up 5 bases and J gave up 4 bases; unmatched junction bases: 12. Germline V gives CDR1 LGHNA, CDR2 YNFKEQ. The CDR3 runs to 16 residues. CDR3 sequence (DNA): TGTGCCAGCAGCTATAGAACGACAGGGGACCTCTATGGCTACACCTTC. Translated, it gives CASSYRTTGDLYGYTF.

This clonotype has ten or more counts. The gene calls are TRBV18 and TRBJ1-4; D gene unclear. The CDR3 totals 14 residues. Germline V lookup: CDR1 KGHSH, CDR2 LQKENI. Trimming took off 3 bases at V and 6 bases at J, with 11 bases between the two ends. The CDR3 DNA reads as TGTGCCAGCTCACCTCGTACAACCGATGAAAAACTGTTTTTT. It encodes CASSPRTTDEKLFF.

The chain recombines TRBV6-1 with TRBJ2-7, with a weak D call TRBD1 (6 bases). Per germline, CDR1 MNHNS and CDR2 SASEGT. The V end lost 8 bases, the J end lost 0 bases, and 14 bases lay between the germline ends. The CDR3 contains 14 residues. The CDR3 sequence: CASFRDMSSYEQYF. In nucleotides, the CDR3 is TGTGCCAGCTTCCGGGACATGAGCTCCTACGAGCAGTACTTC.

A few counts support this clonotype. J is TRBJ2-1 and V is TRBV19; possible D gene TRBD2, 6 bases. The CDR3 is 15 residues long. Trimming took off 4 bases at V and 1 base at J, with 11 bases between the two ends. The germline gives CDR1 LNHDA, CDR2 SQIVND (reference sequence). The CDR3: CASSTRDLSYNEQFF. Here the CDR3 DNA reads TGTGCCAGTAGTACCCGGGACTTATCCTACAATGAGCAGTTCTTC.

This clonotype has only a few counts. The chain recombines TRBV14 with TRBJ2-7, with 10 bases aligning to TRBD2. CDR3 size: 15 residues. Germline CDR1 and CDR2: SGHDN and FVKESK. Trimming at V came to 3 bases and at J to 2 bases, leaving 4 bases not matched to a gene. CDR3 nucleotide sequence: TGTGCCAGCAGCCACAGCGGGGGGGGGACCTACGAGCAGTACTTC. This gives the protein CASSHSGGGTYEQYF.